The 24 T cell receptor beta chains reported below all come from one sample, sequenced in a study of cytomegalovirus exposure and HLA in healthy donors. Repertoires were generated with immunoSEQ multiplex PCR, while TCRdb's copy carries only in-frame clones and drops some. The sample shows some 170,000 clones, around 86% of them seen only once. Sequencing input: PBMCs. These TCRs come from a man aged 18 to 35 in good health and CMV-seropositive.

V gene TRBV11-2 combines with J gene TRBJ2-7, with 11 bases aligning to TRBD1. The CDR3 has 17 residues. Germline V lookup: CDR1 SGHAT, CDR2 FQNNGV. Losses at the gene ends were 2 bases for V and 1 base for J; bases not matched to a gene: 7. This CDR3 is CASSLYGQGADSYEQYF. The CDR3, as DNA: TGTGCCAGCAGCTTATACGGACAGGGGGCAGATTCCTACGAGCAGTACTTC.

The DNA of the CDR3 is TGTGCCAGCAGCCCACGAGGGACCCAGTACTTC. Translating gives CASSPRGTQYF. The V call is TRBV27, the J call TRBJ2-5; no definite D call. The CDR3 consists of 11 residues. Trimming left V 6 bases short and J 7 bases short, with 9 bases between. CDR1 is MNHEY and CDR2 is SMNVEV in the germline V gene (reference sequence).

This clone was detected only once. This sequence joins TRBV4-3 and TRBJ1-1; a possible D gene is TRBD1 (5 bases). In germline, CDR1 is LGHNA, CDR2 YSLEER. V shed 1 base and J shed 10 bases, with 16 bases lying between them. This CDR3 has 14 amino acids. In DNA form, the CDR3 reads TGCGCCAGCAGCCAAGTCGGGGGTTGGGATCCAGCTTTCTTT. Protein: CASSQVGGWDPAFF.

The chain links TRBV29-1 to TRBJ2-2, with a weak D call TRBD1 (6 bases). The CDR3 is 15 amino acids. Germline V lookup: CDR1 SQVTM, CDR2 ANQGSEA. V gave up 5 bases and J gave up 4 bases, with 17 bases separating them. The CDR3 reads CSVKGHLAGTGELFF. In DNA form, the CDR3 reads TGCAGCGTTAAGGGACACCTAGCTGGCACCGGGGAGCTGTTTTTT.

The V gene is TRBV29-1, the J gene TRBJ1-1; the D gene is possibly TRBD1 (5 bases). CDR3 size: 13 residues. The V gene lost 5 bases and the J gene lost 1 base, with 11 bases spanning the gap. Looked up from germline, CDR1 is SQVTM and CDR2 is ANQGSEA. CDR3 sequence: CSVLGRANTEAFF. The DNA of the CDR3 is TGCAGCGTTTTAGGCAGGGCGAACACTGAAGCTTTCTTT. The full variable domain, completed using reference TRBV29-1 and TRBJ1-1, is SAVISQKPSRDICQRGTSLTIQCQVDSQVTMMFWYRQQPGQSLTLIATANQGSEATYESGFVIDKFPISRPNLTFSTLTVSNMSPEDSSIYLCSVLGRANTEAFFGQGTRLTVV.

The rearrangement joins TRBV29-1 to TRBJ2-6; TRBD2 might be the D (6 bases). V was trimmed by 6 bases and J by 1 base, leaving 7 bases between them. The CDR3 has 13 residues. The V gene's germline CDR1 is SQVTM and CDR2 ANQGSEA. CDR3 nucleotide sequence: TGCAGCGTACGGGGGTCTGGGGCCAACGTCCTGACTTTC. Protein product: CSVRGSGANVLTF. Using reference TRBV29-1 and TRBJ2-6 for the parts outside the CDR3, the full variable domain is SAVISQKPSRDICQRGTSLTIQCQVDSQVTMMFWYRQQPGQSLTLIATANQGSEATYESGFVIDKFPISRPNLTFSTLTVSNMSPEDSSIYLCSVRGSGANVLTFGAGSRLTVL.

This chain links TRBV28 with TRBJ1-2, with TRBD1 matching over 11 bases. V lost 5 bases, J lost 1 base, and 9 bases stayed unmatched. The germline V gene encodes CDR1 MDHEN and CDR2 SYDVKM. CDR3 length: 17 residues. CDR3 bases: TGTGCCAGCAGTCATATGGGACAGGGGGGGGGTAACTATGGCTACACCTTC. Translating gives CASSHMGQGGGNYGYTF.

The V and J genes are TRBV6-6 and TRBJ2-4; D gene uncertain. Trimming cost V 4 bases and J 3 bases, with 13 bases left between them. From germline, CDR1 is MNHNY and CDR2 SVGAGI (reference sequence). CDR3 length: 15 residues. CDR3 sequence (DNA): TGTGCCAGCAGTTCCGGGTCCTGGAGCAAAAACATTCAGTACTTC. Translated, it gives CASSSGSWSKNIQYF.

The chain combines TRBV18 with TRBJ1-1; TRBD1 might be the D (5 bases). The CDR3 totals 14 residues. V lost 5 bases, J lost 5 bases, and 15 bases lay in between. Looked up from germline, CDR1 is KGHSH and CDR2 is LQKENI. As DNA, the CDR3 is TGTGCCAGCTCAATTGACAGCTACTCGACTGAAGCTTTCTTT. It translates to CASSIDSYSTEAFF.

The J gene is TRBJ1-1, the V gene TRBV4-1; 7 bases map to TRBD1. CDR3 length: 14 amino acids. Germline V gene sequence: CDR1 MGHRA, CDR2 YSYEKL. Trimming at V came to 0 bases and at J to 6 bases, leaving 4 bases not matched to a gene. CDR3 region: CASSQDSDRAEAFF. DNA of the CDR3: TGCGCCAGCAGCCAAGATTCCGACAGGGCTGAAGCTTTCTTT.

The chain uses TRBV5-1 and TRBJ2-1; TRBD2 matches 8 bases. The CDR3 is 15 amino acids. Trimming took 6 bases from V and 0 from J; bases not matched to a gene: 5. Per germline, CDR1 SGHRS and CDR2 YFSETQ. The CDR3 DNA reads TGCGCCAGCACCAAGACTAGCGTCTCCTACAATGAGCAGTTCTTC. Translating it yields CASTKTSVSYNEQFF.

The chain couples TRBV21-1 to TRBJ1-5. TRBV21-1 corresponds to a pseudogene. The length of the CDR3 is 13 residues. The chain's CDR3 is CASSKGRDQPQHF. In DNA, the CDR3 is TGTGCCAGCAGCAAAGGGAGGGATCAGCCCCAGCATTTT.

The chain links TRBV5-1 to TRBJ1-2; 7 bases are a match to TRBD1. The CDR3 extends over 15 amino acids. Looked up from germline, CDR1 is SGHRS and CDR2 is YFSETQ. Trimming cost V 2 bases and J 6 bases; bases outside gene matches: 10. The chain's CDR3 is CASSLDRQGPHGYTF. As DNA, the CDR3 is TGCGCCAGCAGCTTAGACCGACAGGGCCCTCATGGCTACACCTTC.

The chain links TRBV29-1 to TRBJ2-3; 8 bases map to TRBD1. Germline-derived CDR1 and CDR2 are SQVTM and ANQGSEA. V gave up 2 bases and J gave up 1 base; unmatched junction bases: 5. CDR3 length: 15 amino acids. CDR3 sequence (DNA): TGCAGCGTTGAACCAGGGGGCGTGGGCACAGATACGCAGTATTTT. It is translated as CSVEPGGVGTDTQYF.

The sample holds one count of this clone. This sequence joins TRBV28 and TRBJ2-7; 11 bases align to TRBD2. CDR1 and CDR2 (germline): MDHEN, SYDVKM. The CDR3 covers 16 residues. The junction had 10 bases not matched to a gene; V was cut back by 5 bases and J by 4 bases. The CDR3 coding sequence is TGTGCCAGCAGTCGACTAGCGGGACCCAGTGGTTACGAGCAGTACTTC. Its translation: CASSRLAGPSGYEQYF.

This clone was picked up one time. The chain is built from TRBV18 and TRBJ1-2; 7 positions agree with TRBD1. V gave up 1 base and J gave up 5 bases; unmatched junction bases: 1. CDR3 length: 13 amino acids. The germline V gene encodes CDR1 KGHSH and CDR2 LQKENI. The CDR3 coding sequence is TGTGCCAGCTCACCACGACAGGGTTATGGCTACACCTTC. Protein sequence: CASSPRQGYGYTF.

V is TRBV5-1 and J is TRBJ2-3; 9 nucleotides agree with TRBD2. The CDR3 contains 16 residues. In germline, CDR1 is SGHRS, CDR2 YFSETQ. V lost 4 bases and J lost 5; bases outside the gene matches: 11. The CDR3: CASSPRASGVGDTQYF. As DNA, the CDR3 is TGCGCCAGCAGCCCGCGTGCTAGCGGGGTAGGAGATACGCAGTATTTT.

This clone appeared a few times. This chain joins TRBV5-1 and TRBJ1-1; D gene uncertain. CDR1 is SGHRS and CDR2 is YFSETQ in the germline V gene. This CDR3 comprises 15 residues. Trimming cost V 2 bases and J 0 bases, with 11 bases left between them. DNA of the CDR3: TGCGCCAGCAGCTTCGGTGCAACGATGAACACTGAAGCTTTCTTT. As protein: CASSFGATMNTEAFF. Filled out from reference TRBV5-1 and TRBJ1-1, the complete variable domain reads KAGVTQTPRYLIKTRGQQVTLSCSPISGHRSVSWYQQTPGQGLQFLFEYFSETQRNKGNFPGRFSGRQFSNSRSEMNVSTLELGDSALYLCASSFGATMNTEAFFGQGTRLTVV.

The chain uses TRBV5-1 and TRBJ1-5, with a possible D match to TRBD1 (6 bases). CDR1 SGHRS and CDR2 YFSETQ come from the germline V gene. The CDR3 runs to 15 residues. Between the trimmed V and J ends, which lost 4 bases and 6 bases, there was a span of 17 bases. The CDR3 nucleotides are TGCGCCAGCAGCCCGGAATCAGGGGCGGGTCAGCCCCAGCATTTT. Its protein is CASSPESGAGQPQHF.

This chain uses TRBV5-6 with TRBJ2-7, with 8 bases matching TRBD1. The V gene end was trimmed by 4 bases and the J gene end by 1 base; junction bases not matched to a gene: 10. Germline-derived CDR1 and CDR2 are SGHDT and YYEEEE. The CDR3 has 16 residues. The CDR3 protein is CASSRSAGGASYEQYF. In DNA form, the CDR3 reads TGTGCCAGCAGCCGCTCGGCAGGGGGCGCTTCCTACGAGCAGTACTTC.

The rearrangement joins TRBV5-1 to TRBJ2-7; tentative D call: TRBD1 (6 bases). CDR1 and CDR2 from the germline V gene are SGHRS and YFSETQ. Trimming shortened V by 4 bases and J by 2 bases, and 13 bases separated the two germline ends. This CDR3 has 14 amino acids. CDR3 DNA: TGCGCCAGCAGCCCCGGACAGCACCCCTACGAGCAGTACTTC. Translated: CASSPGQHPYEQYF.

V is TRBV29-1 and J is TRBJ2-1; 10 positions agree with TRBD2. The V gene's germline CDR1 is SQVTM and CDR2 ANQGSEA. The CDR3 has 15 amino acids. With V trimmed by 0 bases and J by 9 bases, 8 bases remained unmatched. CDR3 DNA: TGCAGCGTTGAAGAGCCCGGGACTAGCGCACCTGAGCAGTTCTTC. Translating it yields CSVEEPGTSAPEQFF.

The chain combines TRBV7-2 with TRBJ2-7; D is unresolved. Germline V gene sequence: CDR1 SGHTA, CDR2 FQGNSA. V shed 3 bases and J shed 6 bases, with 15 bases lying between them. This CDR3 has 14 amino acids. The CDR3 region has the DNA TGTGCCAGCAGCTTCCGCATGCCCCTGGCCGAGCAGTACTTC. Translation gives CASSFRMPLAEQYF.

The CDR3 DNA is TGTGCCAGCAGCTTCGCGGGTGGCTACACCTTC. The encoded protein is CASSFAGGYTF. The rearrangement uses TRBV5-4 and TRBJ1-2, with unresolved D. The CDR3 extends over 11 amino acids. V gave up 2 bases and J gave up 7 bases, with 6 bases separating them. CDR1 and CDR2 (germline): SGHNT, YYREEE (reference sequence).